The text below deals with one T cell receptor beta chain. Antigen unknown. This sample stems from a study of PD-1 blockade in classical Hodgkin lymphoma. Study observations and caveats: By C4D1 there was a significant rise in CD4+ TCR diversity but not in CD8+ TCR diversity. Partial responders and progressors had significantly lower baseline TCR diversity. According to reports, newly diagnosed patients had lower baseline TCR diversity than healthy donors, and relapsed/refractory patients had lower baseline TCR diversity still.

The repertoire was sequenced with immunoSEQ multiplex PCR; TCRdb's copy has only in-frame clones and lacks some. The sample holds about 84,000 clones, roughly 90% seen once. Germline V lookup: CDR1 SQVTM, CDR2 ANQGSEA. V lost 3 bases, J lost 3 bases, and 1 base stayed unmatched. The CDR3 is 12 amino acids. Every patient was affected by relapse after autologous stem cell transplantation, while exposure to brentuximab vedotin was not uniform. Patients had relapsed/refractory classical Hodgkin lymphoma with complete response, partial response or progressive disease as best response. The TCR sequence derives from a human donor with classical Hodgkin lymphoma. This sequence joins TRBV29-1 and TRBJ2-7; TRBD1 matches at 8 bases. Sequences were derived from peripheral blood mononuclear cells (PBMCs), sampled at baseline. CDR3 nucleotide sequence: TGCAGCGTTGATACAGGGGGCTACGAGCAGTACTTC. Protein sequence: CSVDTGGYEQYF.